This TCR beta chain was obtained from a study of beta chain features in type 1 diabetes. Study background: Age and gender were similar between patients and healthy donors, as were cell yields. Whole-study findings and limits: TCRB CDR3s from Type 1 diabetes patients were moderately but significantly shorter in all four CD4+ subsets.

About this clone: Its cognate antigen is unknown.

Expressed TCRB transcripts were sequenced because the entire RNA isolate underwent reverse transcription. The protocol was immunoSEQ multiplex PCR, while the TCRdb copy is restricted to in-frame clones and leaves out a portion. The table records 300,000 to 350,000 clones, 13% of them present only once. This clonotype was sampled from a woman aged 18-29 years with type 1 diabetes. The sequencing input was naive CD4+ T cells from blood.

CDR3 sequence: CASSQVAGNEAFF. In DNA, the CDR3 is TGTGCCAGCAGCCAAGTTGCGGGGAATGAAGCTTTCTTT. The chain uses TRBV14 and TRBJ1-1; the D is unclear. V lost 1 base, J lost 7 bases, and 10 bases lay in between. The germline V gene has CDR1 SGHDN and CDR2 FVKESK. The CDR3 covers 13 residues. Drawing the rest from reference TRBV14 and TRBJ1-1, the complete variable domain is EAGVTQFPSHSVIEKGQTVTLRCDPISGHDNLYWYRRVMGKEIKFLLHFVKESKQDESGMPNNRFLAERTGGTYSTLKVQPAELEDSGVYFCASSQVAGNEAFFGQGTRLTVV.